The entry that follows covers one T cell receptor (beta chain) sequence. Its target is not known. At one end the junction does not follow the germline gene, possibly because of a read error. The data were obtained in a study of T cells in Graves' hyperthyroidism and ophthalmopathy. Study-wide findings and caveats: Blood held most thyroid clonotypes expanded above 0.001 frequency.

RNA transcripts yielded amplified TCR beta CDR3 regions. The HTBI primer set was used in a first-round RT-PCR of the TCR CDR3. One entry per CDR3 protein results from TCRdb running MiXCR on the multiplex PCR reads. In the table there are approximately 590,000 distinct CDR3 sequences, around 16% of which are singletons. Each patient was aged 18 to 65 and had newly diagnosed hyperthyroidism of under 2 months' duration. This CDR3 comprises 21 residues. What was sequenced was blood. The TCR was taken from a woman in her 30s with Graves' hyperthyroidism. This chain uses TRBV12-3 or TRBV12-4 with TRBJ2-6; 7 bases line up with TRBD2. This CDR3 is CASSLVGRELRHFLQANVPTF. DNA for the CDR3: TGTGCCAGCAGTTTGGTTGGGAGGGAGTTGCGACACTTTCTGCAGGCCAACGTCCCGACTTTC.